Listed below are T cell receptor beta chains from one sample, sequenced in a study of beta chain features in type 1 diabetes. Generated by immunoSEQ multiplex PCR, the TCRdb table keeps only in-frame clones and is missing some. The sample yields more than 550,000 clones, around an eighth seen once. Sequencing used naive CD4+ T cells from blood. Receptor source: a man younger than 30 with type 1 diabetes. Both conserved end residues are part of each CDR3. A D gene is named only where the DNA matches it firmly. Clone size is not always given. Where it is, it says once, few, many or a class for expanded clones.

D	V	J	size	CDR3	DNA
-	TRBV25-1	TRBJ1-3	-	CASSEGGTGNTIYF	TGTGCCAGCAGTGAAGGGGGTACTGGAAACACCATATATTTT
-	TRBV7-2	TRBJ1-5	-	CASSSNRLGPQHF	TGTGCCAGCAGCTCTAACCGGTTAGGGCCCCAGCATTTT
TRBD1	TRBV5-6	TRBJ1-2	-	CASSQDRGYGYTF	TGTGCCAGCAGCCAGGACAGGGGGTATGGCTACACCTTC
-	TRBV2	TRBJ1-6	-	CARAGPRNSPLHF	TGTGCCCGGGCGGGACCCAGGAATTCACCCCTCCACTTT
-	TRBV30	TRBJ1-2	-	CAWSRQGTNYGYTF	TGTGCCTGGAGTCGGCAGGGGACTAACTATGGCTACACCTTC
TRBD1	TRBV2	TRBJ2-2	-	CASRDQGASGELFF	TGTGCCAGCAGAGATCAGGGGGCAAGCGGGGAGCTGTTTTTT
TRBD1	TRBV18	TRBJ2-7	-	CASFSGQAYEQYF	TGTGCCAGCTTCTCGGGACAGGCCTACGAGCAGTACTTC
TRBD1	TRBV2	TRBJ1-2	-	CASRLGQNYGYTF	TGTGCCAGTCGACTGGGACAGAACTATGGCTACACCTTC
-	TRBV15	TRBJ2-7	few	CATSRDGRQSYEQYF	TGTGCCACCAGCAGAGATGGCAGGCAGTCCTACGAGCAGTACTTC
-	TRBV7-2	TRBJ1-5	-	CASSSGAGQPQHF	TGTGCCAGCAGCTCCGGGGCCGGTCAGCCCCAGCATTTT
TRBD2	TRBV30	TRBJ2-2	few	CAWSVLGLALNTGELFF	TGTGCCTGGAGTGTCTTGGGACTAGCGTTGAACACCGGGGAGCTGTTTTTT
-	TRBV28	TRBJ2-4	-	CASSLGDSGNIQYF	TGTGCCAGCAGTTTAGGGGACTCGGGGAACATTCAGTACTTC
-	TRBV5-4	TRBJ1-5	-	CASSLGGSISTNQPQHF	TGTGCCAGCAGCTTGGGAGGGTCCATATCTACAAATCAGCCCCAGCATTTT
TRBD2	TRBV18	TRBJ2-5	few	CASSVGLAQETQYF	TGTGCCAGCTCAGTGGGACTAGCTCAAGAGACCCAGTACTTC
TRBD1	TRBV5-6	TRBJ2-7	-	CASSFRGTGRDEQYF	TGTGCCAGCAGTTTTCGAGGGACAGGGAGAGACGAGCAGTACTTC
-	TRBV27	TRBJ2-7	-	CASAGASSTYEQYF	TGTGCCAGCGCCGGGGCTTCTAGCACCTACGAGCAGTACTTC
-	TRBV7-2	TRBJ2-2	few	CASSLAPTITGELFF	TGTGCCAGCAGCTTAGCCCCGACAATTACCGGGGAGCTGTTTTTT
-	TRBV19	TRBJ1-2	-	CASTTPGLNYGYTF	TGTGCCAGTACCACACCCGGATTGAACTATGGCTACACCTTC
-	TRBV4-1	TRBJ2-7	-	CASSHVMASSSYEQYF	TGCGCCAGCAGCCACGTCATGGCGTCGAGCTCCTACGAGCAGTACTTC
-	TRBV19	TRBJ2-5	few	CARRWETQYF	TGTGCCAGACGATGGGAGACCCAGTACTTC
-	TRBV9	TRBJ2-1	-	CASSVNRDNEQFF	TGTGCCAGCAGCGTAAACAGGGACAATGAGCAGTTCTTC
-	TRBV30	TRBJ1-4	few	CAWREILNEKLFF	TGTGCCTGGAGAGAAATCCTTAATGAAAAACTGTTTTTT
-	TRBV29-1	TRBJ1-1	-	CSVGPLRPTNTEAFF	TGCAGCGTTGGACCCCTCAGGCCGACGAACACTGAAGCTTTCTTT
-	TRBV29-1	TRBJ2-2	-	CSVEDRLGSTGELFF	TGCAGCGTTGAAGACAGATTGGGATCCACCGGGGAGCTGTTTTTT
TRBD1	TRBV15	TRBJ2-1	few	CATSREDRVMYPEQFF	TGTGCCACCAGCAGAGAGGACAGGGTTATGTATCCTGAGCAGTTCTTC
TRBD1	TRBV7-9	TRBJ1-1	-	CASSPGTGGITEAFF	TGTGCCAGCAGCCCAGGGACAGGCGGGATCACTGAAGCTTTCTTT
-	TRBV30	TRBJ2-1	few	CAWSYVTNEQFF	TGTGCCTGGAGCTACGTTACCAATGAGCAGTTCTTC
TRBD1	TRBV28	TRBJ2-7	-	CAADRGYEQYF	TGTGCCGCAGACAGGGGTTACGAGCAGTACTTC
-	TRBV19	TRBJ2-5	-	CASNNYQETQYF	TGTGCCAGTAACAACTACCAAGAGACCCAGTACTTC
-	TRBV2	TRBJ1-1	-	CASTVGAGTEAFF	TGTGCCAGCACGGTGGGGGCTGGGACTGAAGCTTTCTTT
TRBD2	TRBV4-3	TRBJ2-3	-	CASSQGRLAGGPRHEDTQYF	TGCGCCAGCAGCCAAGGGCGGCTAGCGGGGGGGCCGAGGCATGAAGATACGCAGTATTTT
-	TRBV7-2	TRBJ2-7	-	CASSFAGTYEQYF	TGTGCCAGCAGCTTTGCGGGGACCTACGAGCAGTACTTC
-	TRBV11-3	TRBJ2-3	-	CASSLAGSDTQYF	TGTGCCAGCAGCTTGGCAGGATCAGATACGCAGTATTTT
-	TRBV5-1	TRBJ2-7	-	CASSLAGPDYEQYF	TGCGCCAGCAGCTTGGCCGGGCCAGACTACGAGCAGTACTTC
-	TRBV9	TRBJ1-1	-	CASSVENTEAFF	TGTGCCAGCAGCGTCGAGAACACTGAAGCTTTCTTT
-	TRBV30	TRBJ2-7	-	CAWTASSYEQYF	TGTGCCTGGACCGCGAGCTCCTACGAGCAGTACTTC
TRBD2	TRBV15	TRBJ2-1	few	CATSRDWLAGVTIFNEQFF	TGTGCCACCAGCAGAGATTGGCTAGCGGGGGTTACGATCTTCAATGAGCAGTTCTTC